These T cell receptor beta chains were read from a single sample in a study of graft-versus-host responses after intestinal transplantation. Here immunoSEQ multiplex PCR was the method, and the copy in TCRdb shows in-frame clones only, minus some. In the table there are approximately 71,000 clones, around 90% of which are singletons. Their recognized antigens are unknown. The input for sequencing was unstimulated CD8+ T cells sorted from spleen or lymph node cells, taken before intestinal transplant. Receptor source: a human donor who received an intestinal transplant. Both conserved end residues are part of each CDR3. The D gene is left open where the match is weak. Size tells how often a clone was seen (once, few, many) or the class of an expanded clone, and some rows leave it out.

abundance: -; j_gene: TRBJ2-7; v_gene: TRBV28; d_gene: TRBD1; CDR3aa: CASSLLLGTGLYEQYF; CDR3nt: TGTGCCAGCAGTTTACTACTTGGGACAGGGTTATACGAGCAGTACTTC
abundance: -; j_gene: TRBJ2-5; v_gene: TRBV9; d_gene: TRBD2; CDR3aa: CASSSGGRETQYF; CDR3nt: TGTGCCAGCAGCTCGGGGGGTAGAGAGACCCAGTACTTC
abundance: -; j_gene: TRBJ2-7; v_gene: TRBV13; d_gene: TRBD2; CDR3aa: CASSSSGDYEQYF; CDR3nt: TGTGCCAGCTCCAGCAGCGGGGACTACGAGCAGTACTTC
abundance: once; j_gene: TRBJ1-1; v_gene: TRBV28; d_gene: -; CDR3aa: CASTHRTSREATEAFF; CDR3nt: TGTGCCAGCACCCACCGGACAAGCAGGGAGGCCACTGAAGCTTTCTTT
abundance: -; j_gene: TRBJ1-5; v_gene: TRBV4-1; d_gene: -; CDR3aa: CASSGGQGSNQPQHF; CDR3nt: TGCGCCAGCAGCGGGGGACAAGGGAGCAATCAGCCCCAGCATTTT
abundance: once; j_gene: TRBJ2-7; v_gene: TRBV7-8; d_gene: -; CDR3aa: CASSLTPAYEQYF; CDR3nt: TGTGCCAGCAGCTTGACACCCGCCTACGAGCAGTACTTC
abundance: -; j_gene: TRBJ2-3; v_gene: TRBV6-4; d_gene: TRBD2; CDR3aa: CASSRRGGGGTDTQYF; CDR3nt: TGTGCCAGCAGCCGACGGGGCGGGGGAGGTACAGATACGCAGTATTTT
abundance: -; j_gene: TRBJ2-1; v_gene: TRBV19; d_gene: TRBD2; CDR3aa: CASSREAGVWNEQFF; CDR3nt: TGTGCCAGCAGCAGAGAGGCGGGAGTATGGAATGAGCAGTTCTTC
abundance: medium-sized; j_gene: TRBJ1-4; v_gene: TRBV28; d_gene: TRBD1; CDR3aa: CASSSPDRGGNEKLFF; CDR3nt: TGTGCCAGCAGTTCTCCTGACAGGGGTGGGAATGAAAAACTGTTTTTT
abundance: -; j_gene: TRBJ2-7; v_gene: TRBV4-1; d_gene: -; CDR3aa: CASSPRDGHEQYF; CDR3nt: TGCGCCAGCAGCCCGCGGGACGGCCACGAGCAGTACTTC
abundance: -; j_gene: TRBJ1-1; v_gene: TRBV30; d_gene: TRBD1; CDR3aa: CAWERDSQNTEAFF; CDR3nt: TGTGCCTGGGAAAGGGACAGCCAGAACACTGAAGCTTTCTTT
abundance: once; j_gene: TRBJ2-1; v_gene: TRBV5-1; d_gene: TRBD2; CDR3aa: CASRDYHEQFF; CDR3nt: TGCGCCAGCCGGGACTACCATGAGCAGTTCTTC
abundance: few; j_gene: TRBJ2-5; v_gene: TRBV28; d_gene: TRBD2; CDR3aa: CASSAIAGGPQETQYF; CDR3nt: TGTGCCAGCAGTGCCATAGCGGGAGGTCCTCAAGAGACCCAGTACTTC
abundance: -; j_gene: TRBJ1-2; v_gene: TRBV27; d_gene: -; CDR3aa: CASSAGYGYTF; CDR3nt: TGTGCCAGCAGCGCAGGGTATGGCTACACCTTC
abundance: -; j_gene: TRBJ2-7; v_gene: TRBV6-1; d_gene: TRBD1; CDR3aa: CASEVSGQGIEQYF; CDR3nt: TGTGCCAGCGAAGTATCCGGACAGGGGATCGAGCAGTACTTC
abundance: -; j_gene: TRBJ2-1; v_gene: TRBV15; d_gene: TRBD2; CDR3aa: CATSATRLAAYNEQFF; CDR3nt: TGTGCCACCAGCGCCACCCGACTAGCTGCATACAATGAGCAGTTCTTC
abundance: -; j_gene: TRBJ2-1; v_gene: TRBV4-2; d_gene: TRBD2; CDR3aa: CASSQQAPGLAPYNEQFF; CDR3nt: TGTGCCAGCAGCCAGCAAGCCCCGGGACTAGCCCCTTACAATGAGCAGTTCTTC
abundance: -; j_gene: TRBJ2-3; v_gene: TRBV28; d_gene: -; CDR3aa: CASSLAARVTDTQYF; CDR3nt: TGTGCCAGCAGTTTAGCGGCGCGAGTCACAGATACGCAGTATTTT
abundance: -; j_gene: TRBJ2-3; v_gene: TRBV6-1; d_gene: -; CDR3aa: CASSWEPGTDTQYF; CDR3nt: TGTGCCAGCAGTTGGGAGCCAGGCACAGATACGCAGTATTTT
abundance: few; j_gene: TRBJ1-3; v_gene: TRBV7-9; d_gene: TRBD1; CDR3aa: CASSLGTGMHTIYF; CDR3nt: TGTGCCAGCAGCTTAGGGACAGGAATGCACACCATATATTTT
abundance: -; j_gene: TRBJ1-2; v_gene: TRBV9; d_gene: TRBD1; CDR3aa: CASSGNRDRGPDYGYTF; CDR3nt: TGTGCCAGCAGCGGTAACCGGGACAGGGGCCCAGACTATGGCTACACCTTC
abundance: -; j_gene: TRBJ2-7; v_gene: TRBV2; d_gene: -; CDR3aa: CASSERGMDEQYF; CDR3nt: TGTGCCAGCAGTGAGAGGGGGATGGACGAGCAGTACTTC
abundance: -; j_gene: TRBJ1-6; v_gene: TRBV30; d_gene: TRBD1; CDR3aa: CAWNPGQGDHSLHF; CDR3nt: TGTGCCTGGAACCCGGGACAGGGGGACCATTCCCTCCACTTT
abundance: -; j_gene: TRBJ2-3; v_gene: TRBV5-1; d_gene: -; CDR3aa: CASSSPRWAPTDTQYF; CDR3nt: TGCGCCAGCAGCTCGCCTCGGTGGGCCCCCACAGATACGCAGTATTTT
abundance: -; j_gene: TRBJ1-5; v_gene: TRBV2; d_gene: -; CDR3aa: CASSNRVGQPQHF; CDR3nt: TGTGCCAGCAGCAACAGGGTGGGACAGCCCCAGCATTTT
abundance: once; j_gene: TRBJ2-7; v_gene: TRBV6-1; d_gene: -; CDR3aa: CASSPQGGVDEQYF; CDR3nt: TGTGCCAGCAGCCCCCAGGGGGGAGTGGACGAGCAGTACTTC
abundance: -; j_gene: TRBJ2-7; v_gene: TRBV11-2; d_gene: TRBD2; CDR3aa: CASSLSWPWLAEPYEQYF; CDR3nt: TGTGCCAGCAGCTTAAGCTGGCCATGGCTAGCGGAACCTTACGAGCAGTACTTC
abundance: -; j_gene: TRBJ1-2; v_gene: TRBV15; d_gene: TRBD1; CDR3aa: CATSRPGTGGLGYTF; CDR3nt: TGTGCCACCAGCAGGCCCGGGACAGGGGGCCTTGGCTACACCTTC
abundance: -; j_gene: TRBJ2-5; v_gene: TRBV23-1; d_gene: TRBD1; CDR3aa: CAPGGDSRVTQYF; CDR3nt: TGCGCCCCAGGGGGAGACTCAAGAGTGACCCAGTACTTC
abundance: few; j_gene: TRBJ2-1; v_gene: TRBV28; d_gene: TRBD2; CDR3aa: CASGREPSYNEQFF; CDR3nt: TGTGCCAGCGGGCGGGAGCCGTCCTACAATGAGCAGTTCTTC
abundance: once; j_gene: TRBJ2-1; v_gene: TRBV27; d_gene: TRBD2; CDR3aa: CASSPQRGAYNEQFF; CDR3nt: TGTGCCAGCAGTCCCCAGCGGGGAGCATACAATGAGCAGTTCTTC
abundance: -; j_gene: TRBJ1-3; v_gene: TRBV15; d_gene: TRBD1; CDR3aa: CATSRVHGRGQGFYSGNTIYF; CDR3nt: TGTGCCACCAGCAGAGTCCACGGTAGGGGACAGGGTTTCTACTCTGGAAACACCATATATTTT
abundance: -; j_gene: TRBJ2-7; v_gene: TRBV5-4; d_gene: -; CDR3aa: CASSRWGEARYEQYF; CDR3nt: TGTGCCAGCAGCCGCTGGGGGGAGGCCCGCTACGAGCAGTACTTC
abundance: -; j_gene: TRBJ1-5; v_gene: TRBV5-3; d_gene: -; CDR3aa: CARSLAPVNQPQHF; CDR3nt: TGTGCCAGAAGCTTGGCACCGGTCAATCAGCCCCAGCATTTT
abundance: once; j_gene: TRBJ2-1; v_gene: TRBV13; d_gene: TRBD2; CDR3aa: CASSLDAGGDNEQFF; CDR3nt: TGTGCCAGCAGCTTAGATGCGGGGGGGGACAATGAGCAGTTCTTC
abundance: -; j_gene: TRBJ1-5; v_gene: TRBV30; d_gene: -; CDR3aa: CAWSVDADVSQPQHF; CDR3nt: TGTGCCTGGAGTGTAGATGCGGATGTGAGTCAGCCCCAGCATTTT
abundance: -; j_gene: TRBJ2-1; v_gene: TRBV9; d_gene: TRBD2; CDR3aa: CASSVSGGGEQFF; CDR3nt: TGTGCCAGCAGCGTTAGCGGGGGTGGTGAGCAGTTCTTC
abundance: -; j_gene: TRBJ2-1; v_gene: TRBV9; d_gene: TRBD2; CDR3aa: CASSSSGIPYNEQFF; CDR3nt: TGTGCCAGCAGCAGTAGCGGGATTCCCTACAATGAGCAGTTCTTC
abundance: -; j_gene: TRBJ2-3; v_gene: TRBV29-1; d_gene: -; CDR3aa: CSVVSFSAGTDTQYF; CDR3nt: TGCAGCGTTGTAAGCTTTAGTGCCGGCACAGATACGCAGTATTTT
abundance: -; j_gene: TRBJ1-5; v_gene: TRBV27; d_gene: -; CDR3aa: CASSTAAPRGNQPQHF; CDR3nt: TGTGCCAGCAGTACGGCGGCACCCCGGGGTAATCAGCCCCAGCATTTT
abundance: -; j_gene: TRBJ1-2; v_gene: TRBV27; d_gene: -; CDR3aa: CASSLCGACSLNGHTF; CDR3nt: TGTGCCAGCAGTTTATGTGGGGCCTGCAGTCTTAATGGCCACACCTTC
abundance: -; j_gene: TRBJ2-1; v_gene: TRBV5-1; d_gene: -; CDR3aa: CASSLGHPSYNEQFF; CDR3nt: TGCGCCAGCAGCTTGGGGCACCCCTCCTACAATGAGCAGTTCTTC
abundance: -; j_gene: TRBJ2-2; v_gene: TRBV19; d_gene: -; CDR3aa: CASTPTLEGFANTGELFF; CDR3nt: TGTGCCAGTACCCCGACTTTGGAGGGGTTCGCGAACACCGGGGAGCTGTTTTTT